This TCR beta chain came from a study of blood T cell repertoires in COVID-19. The overall study: Acute and convalescent COVID-19 specimens originated in the United States, Italy and Spain. PBMCs, B-cell-depleted T cells, or T cells provided the cDNA or gDNA that made up the material.

The CDR3 runs to 13 residues. With 7 bases removed from V and 7 bases from J, the gap between germline ends came to 16 bases. The germline gives CDR1 ENHRY, CDR2 SYGVKD. As processed by the authors: Researchers report that nucleated cell counts were estimated from reference gene primer amplification. Clones were read by immunoSEQ multiplex PCR, and TCRdb kept only the in-frame ones, dropping some. V, J and clone size are those of that table, while D and trimming were read from the DNA. The table records some 370,000 clones, about 90% of them present only once. This clone was seen a few times. V gene TRBV10-3 combines with J gene TRBJ1-1, with D possibly TRBD1 on 5 matching bases. This TCR came from a man aged 40-50 years with acute or convalescent COVID-19. Sample: peripheral blood. CDR3 amino acids: CAITRVERGEAFF. CDR3 coding DNA: TGTGCCATCACAAGGGTCGAAAGGGGTGAAGCTTTCTTT.